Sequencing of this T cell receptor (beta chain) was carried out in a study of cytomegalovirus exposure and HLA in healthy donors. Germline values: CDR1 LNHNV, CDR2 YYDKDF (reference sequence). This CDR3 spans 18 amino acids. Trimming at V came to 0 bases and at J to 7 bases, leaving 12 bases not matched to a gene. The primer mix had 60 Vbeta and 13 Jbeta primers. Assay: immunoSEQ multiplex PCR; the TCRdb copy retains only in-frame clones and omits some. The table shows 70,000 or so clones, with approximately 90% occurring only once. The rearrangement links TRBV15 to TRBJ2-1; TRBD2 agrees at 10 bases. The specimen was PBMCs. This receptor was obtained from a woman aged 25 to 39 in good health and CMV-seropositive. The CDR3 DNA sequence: TGTGCCACCAGCAGAGATCTTGAAAGCGGGAGGGCCAGTAATGAGCAGTTCTTC. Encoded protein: CATSRDLESGRASNEQFF.